Following are 15 T cell receptor beta chains from one sample sequenced in a study of CD8+ T cells in alopecia areata. Reverse transcription of extracted RNA yielded cDNA, which provided the sequencing template. The protocol was immunoSEQ multiplex PCR, while the TCRdb copy is restricted to in-frame clones and leaves out a portion. The data contain roughly 190,000 clones, around three fifths of them seen just once; the ten biggest clones take up under 1.5%. The treatment was: oral pan-JAK inhibitor, 5-10 mg twice daily. Sequences were derived from CD4+ T cells sorted from blood, sampled at approximately week 50, from a patient treated with tofacitinib. These receptors were taken from a human donor with alopecia areata.

Concerning this clone itself: Its ends do not fully match the called genes, so a read error is possible. In DNA form, the CDR3 reads TGTGCCAGCACCGTAGGACAGGGGCCCTCCTACGAGCAGTACTTC. Amino acids: CASTVGQGPSYEQYF. The V and J genes are TRBV9 and TRBJ2-7, with 9 bases aligning to TRBD1. CDR1 is SGDLS, CDR2 YYNGEE, per germline. CDR3 size: 15 residues.

This chain connects TRBV30 to TRBJ1-5, with 8 nucleotides matching TRBD1. This CDR3 is built from 14 residues. With 3 bases clipped from V and 2 bases from J, the junction kept 3 bases outside the gene matches. Per the germline V gene, CDR1 is GTSNPN and CDR2 is SVGIG (reference sequence). As DNA, the CDR3 is TGTGCCTGGAGCCAGACAGGGGGCAATCAGCCCCAGCATTTT. It codes for CAWSQTGGNQPQHF. Full variable domain (missing parts from reference TRBV30 and TRBJ1-5): SQTIHQWPATLVQPVGSPLSLECTVEGTSNPNLYWYRQAAGRGLQLLFYSVGIGQISSEVPQNLSASRPQDRQFILSSKKLLLSDSGFYLCAWSQTGGNQPQHFGDGTRLSIL.

This chain uses TRBV6-6 with TRBJ2-5; D is uncertain. The end of the DNA fits TRBJ2-7 better, so the J call may be wrong. Germline-derived CDR1 and CDR2 are MNHNY and SVGAGI (reference sequence). The CDR3 contains 13 residues. Here the CDR3 reads CASRDGFSYEQYF. The DNA for the CDR3 is TGTGCCAGCAGGGACGGCTTCTCCTACGAGCAGTACTTC.

V is TRBV7-2 and J is TRBJ1-1, with no clear D. The CDR3 loop spans 16 amino acids. V was trimmed by 5 bases and J by 0 bases, leaving 16 bases between them. Germline assignment: CDR1 SGHTA and CDR2 FQGNSA. The CDR3 loop reads CASSPGLVRLNTEAFF. CDR3 bases: TGTGCCAGCAGCCCCGGATTGGTTCGTTTGAACACTGAAGCTTTCTTT.

The chain carries TRBV6-6 and TRBJ1-5; D not certain. V was shortened by 0 bases and J by 2 bases, with 11 bases between the two germline ends. The germline V gene encodes CDR1 MNHNY and CDR2 SVGAGI (reference sequence). There are 16 residues in the CDR3. The CDR3 reads CASSYSPKPGNQPQHF. CDR3 DNA: TGTGCCAGCAGTTACTCTCCCAAACCAGGCAATCAGCCCCAGCATTTT.

This sequence joins TRBV4-3 and TRBJ2-6; D remains unclear. V gave up 2 bases and J gave up 2 bases, with 7 bases separating them. Germline assignment: CDR1 LGHNA and CDR2 YSLEER. The CDR3 has 15 residues. CDR3 DNA: TGCGCCAGCAGCCAATACGGTACTGGGGCCAACGTCCTGACTTTC. This gives the protein CASSQYGTGANVLTF.

The chain is built from TRBV7-8 and TRBJ2-6; D is possibly TRBD1 (6 bases). The CDR3 consists of 15 residues. V was clipped by 4 bases and J by 2 bases, with 9 bases between them. CDR1 is SGHVS, CDR2 FQNEAQ, per germline. In DNA form, the CDR3 reads TGTGCCAGCAGCTCCAGGGACACTGGGGCCAACGTCCTGACTTTC. Protein product: CASSSRDTGANVLTF.

The chain recombines TRBV30 with TRBJ1-2; D possibly corresponds to TRBD1 (5 bases). V gave up 6 bases and J gave up 6 bases, with 14 bases separating them. Germline assignment: CDR1 GTSNPN and CDR2 SVGIG (reference sequence). The CDR3 runs to 12 residues. This CDR3 reads CACGGIRNGYTF. In DNA form, the CDR3 reads TGTGCCTGTGGGGGTATTCGTAATGGCTACACCTTC.

The V call is TRBV29-1, the J call TRBJ1-3; 7 bases map to TRBD1. The CDR3 contains 12 residues. After removal of 7 bases from V and 7 bases from J, the junction contained 7 bases not matched to a gene. The germline V gene has CDR1 SQVTM and CDR2 ANQGSEA. DNA of the CDR3: TGCAGCGCCGCAACAGGGGTTAACACCATATATTTT. It encodes CSAATGVNTIYF.

This chain joins TRBV5-1 and TRBJ2-3; D unresolved. V lost 4 bases and J lost 4, with 7 bases in between. Germline CDR1 reads SGHRS; CDR2 reads YFSETQ. The length of the CDR3 is 12 residues. The CDR3 protein is CASSPYADTQYF. In DNA, the CDR3 is TGCGCCAGCAGCCCATACGCAGATACGCAGTATTTT.

The chain links TRBV6-6 to TRBJ2-1; tentative D call: TRBD2 (5 bases). Trimming cost V 4 bases and J 9 bases, with 13 bases left between them. The germline CDR1 and CDR2 sequences are MNHNY and SVGAGI (reference sequence). The CDR3 length is 13 residues. The CDR3 loop is CASSFLRGSEQFF. The DNA of the CDR3 is TGTGCCAGCAGTTTCTTACGGGGATCTGAGCAGTTCTTC.

V usage is TRBV7-8 and J usage is TRBJ1-2; tentative D call: TRBD1 (5 bases). The germline V gene has CDR1 SGHVS and CDR2 FQNEAQ. V lost 5 bases, J lost 8 bases, and 21 bases lay in between. This CDR3 comprises 15 residues. CDR3 nucleotides: TGTGCCAGCAGCCCGCTATCCGGGGGAGATGGCGGCTACACCTTC. Translated, it gives CASSPLSGGDGGYTF.

The chain links TRBV29-1 to TRBJ2-7; TRBD1 matches at 7 bases. CDR3 length: 13 residues. Germline assignment: CDR1 SQVTM and CDR2 ANQGSEA. Trimming cost V 5 bases and J 6 bases; bases outside gene matches: 10. The CDR3 loop is CSVLSDRALEQYF. CDR3 nucleotides: TGCAGCGTTCTTTCCGACAGGGCTCTCGAGCAGTACTTC.

This chain links TRBV2 with TRBJ2-6, with no clear D. CDR3 length: 13 residues. The germline V gene encodes CDR1 SNHLY and CDR2 FYNNEI. Trimming stripped 8 bases from V and 1 base from J, with 6 bases between. The CDR3 sequence is CASVVSGANVLTF. The CDR3 region has the DNA TGTGCCAGCGTGGTTTCTGGGGCCAACGTCCTGACTTTC.

The chain carries TRBV29-1 and TRBJ1-4; a weak D match, TRBD1 (5 bases). Germline V CDR1 and CDR2: SQVTM, ANQGSEA. The V and J ends lost 6 bases and 8 bases respectively, with 16 bases between them. The CDR3 covers 13 residues. This CDR3 reads CSVVTGMEEKLFF. The CDR3 nucleotides read TGCAGCGTCGTTACAGGAATGGAGGAAAAACTGTTTTTT.